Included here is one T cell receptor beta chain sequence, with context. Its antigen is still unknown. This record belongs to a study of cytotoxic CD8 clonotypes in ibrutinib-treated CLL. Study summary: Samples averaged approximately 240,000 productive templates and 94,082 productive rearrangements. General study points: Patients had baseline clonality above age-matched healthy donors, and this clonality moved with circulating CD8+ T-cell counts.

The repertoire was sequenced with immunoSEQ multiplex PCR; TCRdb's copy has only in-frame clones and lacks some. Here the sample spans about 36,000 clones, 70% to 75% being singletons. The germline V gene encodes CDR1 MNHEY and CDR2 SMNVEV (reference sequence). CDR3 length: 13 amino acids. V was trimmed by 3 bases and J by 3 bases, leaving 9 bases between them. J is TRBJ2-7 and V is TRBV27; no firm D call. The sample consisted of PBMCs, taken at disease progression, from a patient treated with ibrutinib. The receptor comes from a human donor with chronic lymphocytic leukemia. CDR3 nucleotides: TGTGCCAGCAGTTTTGCAGGATACTACGAGCAGTACTTC. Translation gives CASSFAGYYEQYF.